The TCR beta chain described here comes from a study of blood T cell repertoires in COVID-19. In the study overall: COVID-19 samples, acute and convalescent, were from the United States, Italy and Spain.

The CDR3 length is 17 residues. V lost 6 bases, J lost 0 bases, and 16 bases lay in between. The germline gives CDR1 SGHRS, CDR2 YFSETQ. Libraries were prepared by immunoSEQ multiplex PCR; TCRdb keeps only in-frame clonotypes and omits some of them. The table lists over 130,000 clones, approximately 85% of them singletons. This clonotype was obtained from a man aged 50 to 60 with acute or convalescent COVID-19. The chain has TRBV5-1 and TRBJ1-6; D is unclear. Sequencing was carried out using peripheral blood. The CDR3 DNA follows: TGCGCCAGCAAACCGAACCTACAGAGCTCCTATAATTCACCCCTCCACTTT. This codes for CASKPNLQSSYNSPLHF.